The clone carrying this TCR beta chain came up many times. The antigen remains undetermined. The sample originates from a study of T cells in Graves' hyperthyroidism and ophthalmopathy. Notes on the study in general: Separation of ophthalmopathy from stable hyperthyroidism was achieved by a 13 V-J model. Most thyroid clonotypes expanded above 0.001 were also detected in blood.

Using RNA transcripts as the source, TCR beta CDR3 regions were amplified. A set of HTBI primers served as the primers for a first-round RT-PCR of the TCR CDR3. TCRdb reprocessed the multiplex PCR reads via MiXCR and lists one record per CDR3 protein. The table includes fewer than 400,000 distinct CDR3 sequences, 16% detected once. V shed 3 bases and J shed 11 bases, with 20 bases lying between them. CDR1 is SGHRS, CDR2 YFSETQ, per germline. The CDR3 contains 14 residues. Newly diagnosed hyperthyroidism patients aged 18 to 65 years had disease lasting under 2 months. Patients having uncontrolled infection, another autoimmune disease, pregnancy or lactation were not included.

This rearrangement joins TRBV5-1 to TRBJ1-1, with a tentative D call TRBD1 (6 bases). The sample comprised blood. The source is a man aged 25-45 years with Graves' hyperthyroidism. The CDR3 nucleotides are TGCGCCAGCAGCTCCTACCGGGGGGCCGGTGGGGCTTTCTTT. Translating it yields CASSSYRGAGGAFF.